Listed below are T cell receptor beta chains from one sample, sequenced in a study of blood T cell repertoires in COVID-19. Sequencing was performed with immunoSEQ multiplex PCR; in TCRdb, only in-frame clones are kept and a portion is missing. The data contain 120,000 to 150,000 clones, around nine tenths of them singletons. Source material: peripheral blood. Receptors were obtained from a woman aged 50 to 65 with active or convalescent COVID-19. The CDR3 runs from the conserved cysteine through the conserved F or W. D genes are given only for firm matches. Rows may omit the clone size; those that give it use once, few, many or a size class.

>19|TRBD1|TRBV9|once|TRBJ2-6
CASSVETGEGLAGANVLTF
TGTGCCAGCAGCGTAGAGACAGGGGAAGGTCTCGCTGGGGCCAACGTCCTGACTTTC
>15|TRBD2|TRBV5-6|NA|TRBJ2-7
CASSFLREGSYEQYF
TGTGCCAGCAGCTTTCTGCGGGAGGGTTCCTACGAGCAGTACTTC
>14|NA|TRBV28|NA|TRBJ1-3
CASSLSRVGNTIYF
TGTGCCAGCAGTTTATCCAGGGTCGGAAACACCATATATTTT
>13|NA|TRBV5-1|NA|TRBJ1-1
CASSLDLNTEAFF
TGCGCCAGCAGCTTGGACTTAAACACTGAAGCTTTCTTT
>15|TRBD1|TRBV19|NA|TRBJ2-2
CASSTRQGTVGELFF
TGTGCCAGTAGTACCAGACAGGGGACGGTCGGGGAGCTGTTTTTT
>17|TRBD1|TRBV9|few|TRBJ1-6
CASSVASRQGRNSPLHF
TGTGCCAGCAGCGTAGCCTCACGACAGGGAAGGAATTCACCCCTCCACTTT
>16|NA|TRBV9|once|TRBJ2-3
CASSVVGGGTTDTQYF
TGTGCCAGCAGCGTAGTTGGGGGAGGTACCACAGATACGCAGTATTTT
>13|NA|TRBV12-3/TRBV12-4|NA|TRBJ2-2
CATRPGLAGELFF
TGTGCCACCAGACCGGGGTTGGCCGGGGAGCTGTTTTTT
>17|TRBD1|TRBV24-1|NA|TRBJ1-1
CATSDFGQGPMNTEAFF
TGTGCCACCAGTGATTTCGGACAGGGTCCGATGAACACTGAAGCTTTCTTT
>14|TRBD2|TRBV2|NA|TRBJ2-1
CASSPVLAGIEQFF
TGTGCCAGCAGTCCCGTCCTAGCGGGGATTGAGCAGTTCTTC
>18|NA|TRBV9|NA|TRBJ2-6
CASSVAGSGYSGANVLTF
TGTGCCAGCAGCGTAGCTGGGTCGGGATACTCTGGGGCCAACGTCCTGACTTTC
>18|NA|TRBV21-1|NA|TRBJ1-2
CASSLLLRLHIDIYGYTF
TGTGCCAGCAGCCTTCTCCTACGGTTACACATCGACATCTATGGCTACACCTTC
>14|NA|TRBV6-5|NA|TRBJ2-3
CASSGGLATDTQYF
TGTGCCAGCAGCGGGGGGCTAGCGACAGATACGCAGTATTTT
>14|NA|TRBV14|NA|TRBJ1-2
CASSQDGTVYGYTF
TGTGCCAGCAGCCAAGATGGCACAGTCTATGGCTACACCTTC
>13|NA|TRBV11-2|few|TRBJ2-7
CASSPPTEYEQYF
TGTGCCAGCAGCCCCCCGACAGAATACGAGCAGTACTTC